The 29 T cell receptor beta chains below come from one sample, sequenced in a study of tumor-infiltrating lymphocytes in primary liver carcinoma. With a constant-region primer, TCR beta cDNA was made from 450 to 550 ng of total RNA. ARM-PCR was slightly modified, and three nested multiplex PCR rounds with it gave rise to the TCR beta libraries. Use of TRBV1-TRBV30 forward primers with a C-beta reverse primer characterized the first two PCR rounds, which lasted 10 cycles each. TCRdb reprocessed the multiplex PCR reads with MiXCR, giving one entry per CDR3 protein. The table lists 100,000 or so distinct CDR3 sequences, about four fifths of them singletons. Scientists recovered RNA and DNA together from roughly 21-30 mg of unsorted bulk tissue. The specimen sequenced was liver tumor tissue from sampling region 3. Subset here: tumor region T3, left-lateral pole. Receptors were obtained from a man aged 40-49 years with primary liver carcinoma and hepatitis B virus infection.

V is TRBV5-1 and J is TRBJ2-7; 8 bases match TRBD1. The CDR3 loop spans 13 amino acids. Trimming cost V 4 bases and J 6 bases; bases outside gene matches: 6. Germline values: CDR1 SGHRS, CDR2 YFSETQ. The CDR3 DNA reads TGCGCCAGCAGCGTCTGGACAGGGCGCGAGCAGTACTTC. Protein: CASSVWTGREQYF.

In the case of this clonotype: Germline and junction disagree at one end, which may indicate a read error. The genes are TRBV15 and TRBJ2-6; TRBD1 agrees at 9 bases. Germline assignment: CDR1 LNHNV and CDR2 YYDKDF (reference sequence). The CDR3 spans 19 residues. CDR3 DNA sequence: TGTGTCACCAGCCTTGCGGCGGGACAGGGTTTCTCTGGGGCCAACGTCCTGACTTTC. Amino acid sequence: CVTSLAAGQGFSGANVLTF.

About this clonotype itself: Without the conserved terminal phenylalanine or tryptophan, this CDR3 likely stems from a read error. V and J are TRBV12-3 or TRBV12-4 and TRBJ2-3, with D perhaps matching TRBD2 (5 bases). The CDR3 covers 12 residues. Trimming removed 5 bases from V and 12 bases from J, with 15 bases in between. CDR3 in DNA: TGTGCCAGCAGTCCCTCCGGAGGTACACAGTATTAT. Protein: CASSPSGGTQYY.

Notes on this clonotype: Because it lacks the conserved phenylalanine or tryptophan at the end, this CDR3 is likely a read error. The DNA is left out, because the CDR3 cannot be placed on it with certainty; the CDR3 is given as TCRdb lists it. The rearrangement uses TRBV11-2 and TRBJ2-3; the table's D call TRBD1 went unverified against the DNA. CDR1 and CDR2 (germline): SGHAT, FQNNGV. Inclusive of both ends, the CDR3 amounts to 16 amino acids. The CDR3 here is CANSPCTGGDTDTQYY.

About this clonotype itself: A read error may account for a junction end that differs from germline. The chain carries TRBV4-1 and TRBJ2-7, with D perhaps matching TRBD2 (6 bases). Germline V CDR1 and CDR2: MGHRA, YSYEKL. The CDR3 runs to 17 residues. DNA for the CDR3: TGCGCCAGCAACCAAGTCTATAGTGGGAGGCCCTCCTACGAGCAGTACTTC. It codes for CASNQVYSGRPSYEQYF.

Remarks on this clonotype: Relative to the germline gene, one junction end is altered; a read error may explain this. The chain's CDR3 is CVSSSWDKGRNSPLQF. In DNA, the CDR3 is TGCGTCAGCAGCTCCTGGGACAAGGGAAGGAATTCACCCCTCCAATTT. The rearrangement links TRBV4-3 to TRBJ1-6; D possibly corresponds to TRBD1 (6 bases). The CDR3 consists of 16 residues. Germline V lookup: CDR1 LGHNA, CDR2 YSLEER.

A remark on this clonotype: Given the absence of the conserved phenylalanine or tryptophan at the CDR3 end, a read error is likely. The CDR3 loop reads CASSSGGRSVGACTDMQYS. DNA for the CDR3: TGTGCCAGCAGCTCTGGGGGAAGGTCTGTTGGAGCCTGCACAGATATGCAGTATTCT. The chain links TRBV11-1 to TRBJ2-3; D tentatively fits TRBD1 or TRBD2 (5 bases each). Germline V gives CDR1 SGHAT, CDR2 FQDESV (reference sequence). The length of the CDR3 is 19 residues.

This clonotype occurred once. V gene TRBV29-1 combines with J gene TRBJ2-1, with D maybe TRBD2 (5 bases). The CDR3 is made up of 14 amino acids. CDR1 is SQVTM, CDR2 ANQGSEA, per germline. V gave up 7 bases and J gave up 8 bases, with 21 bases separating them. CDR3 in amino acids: CSALKTRGGDEQFF. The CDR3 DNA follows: TGCAGCGCCCTTAAAACTAGAGGCGGCGATGAGCAGTTCTTC.

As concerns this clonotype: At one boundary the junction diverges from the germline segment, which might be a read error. DNA of the CDR3: TGTGCCAGCAGCCTTACGACCGGGGAGCTATTTTTT. This gives the protein CASSLTTGELFF. The chain has TRBV7-9 and TRBJ2-2, with D possibly being TRBD2 (5 bases). CDR3 length: 12 residues. The germline V gene encodes CDR1 SEHNR and CDR2 FQNEAQ (reference sequence).

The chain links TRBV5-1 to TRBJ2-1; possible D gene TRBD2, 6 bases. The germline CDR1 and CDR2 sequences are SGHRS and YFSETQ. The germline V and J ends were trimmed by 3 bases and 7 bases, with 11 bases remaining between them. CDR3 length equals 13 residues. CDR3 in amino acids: CASSWDWGNEQFF. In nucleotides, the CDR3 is TGCGCCAGCAGCTGGGACTGGGGAAATGAGCAGTTCTTC.

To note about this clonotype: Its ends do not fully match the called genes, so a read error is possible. The DNA of the CDR3 is TGTGTCAGCACCAAAGTGGAGGGAACTGTGCACGAGCAGTACTTC. It yields the protein CVSTKVEGTVHEQYF. The chain combines TRBV28 with TRBJ2-7, with D perhaps TRBD2 (6 bases). Germline lookup yields CDR1 MDHEN and CDR2 SYDVKM. CDR3 length: 15 residues.

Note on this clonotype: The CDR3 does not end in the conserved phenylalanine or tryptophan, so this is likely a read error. The CDR3 is CSVEGTRRETQYV. The DNA of the CDR3 is TGCAGCGTTGAAGGGACTAGGAGGGAGACCCAGTACGTC. This chain connects TRBV29-1 to TRBJ2-5; 7 bases agree with TRBD2. CDR1 and CDR2 (germline): SQVTM, ANQGSEA. This CDR3 comprises 13 residues. V lost 1 base and J lost 5; bases outside the gene matches: 4.

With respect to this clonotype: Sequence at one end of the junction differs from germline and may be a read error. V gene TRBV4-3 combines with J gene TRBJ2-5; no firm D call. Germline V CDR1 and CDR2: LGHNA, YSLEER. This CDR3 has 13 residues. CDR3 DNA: TGCGCCAGCAACCAAGATTTGGGCGAGACCCAGTACTTC. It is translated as CASNQDLGETQYF.

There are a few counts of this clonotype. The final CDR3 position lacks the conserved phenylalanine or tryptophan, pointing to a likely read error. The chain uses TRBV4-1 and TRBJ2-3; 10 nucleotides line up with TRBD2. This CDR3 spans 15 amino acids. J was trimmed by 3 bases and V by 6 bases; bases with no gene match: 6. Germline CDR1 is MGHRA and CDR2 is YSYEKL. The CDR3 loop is CASRVDSGRTDTQYL. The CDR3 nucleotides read TGCGCCAGCAGGGTCGATAGCGGGAGGACAGATACGCAGTATTTG.

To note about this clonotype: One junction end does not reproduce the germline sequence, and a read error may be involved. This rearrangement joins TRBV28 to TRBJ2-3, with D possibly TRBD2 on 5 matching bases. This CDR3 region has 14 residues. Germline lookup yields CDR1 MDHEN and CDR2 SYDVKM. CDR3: CTSSGYRDTDTQYF. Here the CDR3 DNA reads TGTACCAGCAGTGGGTACCGGGACACAGATACGCAGTATTTT.

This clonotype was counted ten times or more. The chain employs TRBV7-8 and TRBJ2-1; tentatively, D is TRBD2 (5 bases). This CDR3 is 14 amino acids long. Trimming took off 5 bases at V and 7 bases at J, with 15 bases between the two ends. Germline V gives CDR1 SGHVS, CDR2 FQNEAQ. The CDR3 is CASSPAGRGNEQFF. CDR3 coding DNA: TGTGCCAGCAGCCCAGCCGGCCGCGGGAATGAGCAGTTCTTC.

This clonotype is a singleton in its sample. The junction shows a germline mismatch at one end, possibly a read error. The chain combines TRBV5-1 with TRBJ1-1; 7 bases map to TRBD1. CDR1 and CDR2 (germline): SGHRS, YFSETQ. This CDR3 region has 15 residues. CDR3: CTSSLQTGMNTEDFF. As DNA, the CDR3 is TGCACCAGCAGTTTGCAGACAGGGATGAACACTGAAGATTTCTTT. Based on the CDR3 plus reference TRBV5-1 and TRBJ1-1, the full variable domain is KAGVTQTPRYLIKTRGQQVTLSCSPISGHRSVSWYQQTPGQGLQFLFEYFSETQRNKGNFPGRFSGRQFSNSRSEMNVSTLELGDSALYLCTSSLQTGMNTEDFFGQGTRLTVV.

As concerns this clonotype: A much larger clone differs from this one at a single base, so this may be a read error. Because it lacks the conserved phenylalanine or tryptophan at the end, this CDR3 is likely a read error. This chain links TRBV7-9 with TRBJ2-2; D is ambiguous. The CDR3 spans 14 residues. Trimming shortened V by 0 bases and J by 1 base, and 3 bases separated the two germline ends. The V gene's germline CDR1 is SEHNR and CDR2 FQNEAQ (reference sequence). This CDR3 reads CASSLAVNTGELFY. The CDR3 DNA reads TGTGCCAGCAGCTTAGCGGTGAACACCGGGGAGCTGTTTTAT.

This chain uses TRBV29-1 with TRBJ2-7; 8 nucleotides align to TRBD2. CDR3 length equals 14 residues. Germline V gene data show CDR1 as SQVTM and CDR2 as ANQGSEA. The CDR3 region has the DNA TGCATCGCCCAGGGGCTAGCGGGTGATTACGAGCAGTACTTC. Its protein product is CIAQGLAGDYEQYF.

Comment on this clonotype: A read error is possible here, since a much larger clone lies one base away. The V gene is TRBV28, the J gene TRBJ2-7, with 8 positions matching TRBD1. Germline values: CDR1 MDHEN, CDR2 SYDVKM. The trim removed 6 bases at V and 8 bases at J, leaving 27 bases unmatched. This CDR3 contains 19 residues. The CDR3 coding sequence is TGTGCCAGCAGGTACAGGGGGTTCCCGGTTTTAGGAGGTTTGGGGAAGCAGTACTTC. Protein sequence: CASRYRGFPVLGGLGKQYF.

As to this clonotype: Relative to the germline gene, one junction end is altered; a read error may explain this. The DNA for the CDR3 is TGCGCCAGCAGCACAGGGGAGGCTACTGAAGCTTTCTTT. Protein sequence: CASSTGEATEAFF. The chain is built from TRBV6-6 and TRBJ1-1; 7 bases are a match to TRBD1. The V gene's germline CDR1 is MNHNY and CDR2 SVGAGI (reference sequence). The CDR3 loop spans 13 amino acids.

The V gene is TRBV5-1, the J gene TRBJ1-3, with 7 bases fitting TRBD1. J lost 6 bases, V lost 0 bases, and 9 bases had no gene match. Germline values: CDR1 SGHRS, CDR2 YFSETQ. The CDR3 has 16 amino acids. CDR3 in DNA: TGCGCCAGCAGCTTGGACGGGACAGTGGCCGAAAACACCATATATTTT. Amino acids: CASSLDGTVAENTIYF.

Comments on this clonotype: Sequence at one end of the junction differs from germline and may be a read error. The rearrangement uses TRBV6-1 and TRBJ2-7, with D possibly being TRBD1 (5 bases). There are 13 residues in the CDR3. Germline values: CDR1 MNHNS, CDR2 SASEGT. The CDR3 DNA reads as TGTGCCAGCGGTGAAAGACAGACCTACGAGCAGTGCTTC. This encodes CASGERQTYEQCF.

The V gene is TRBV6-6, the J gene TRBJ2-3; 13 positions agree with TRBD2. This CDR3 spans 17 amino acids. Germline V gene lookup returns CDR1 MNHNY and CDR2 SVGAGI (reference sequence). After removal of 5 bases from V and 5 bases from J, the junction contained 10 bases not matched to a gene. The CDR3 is CASSPRTSGSWKDTQYF. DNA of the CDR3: TGTGCCAGCAGTCCAAGGACTAGCGGGAGTTGGAAAGATACGCAGTATTTT.

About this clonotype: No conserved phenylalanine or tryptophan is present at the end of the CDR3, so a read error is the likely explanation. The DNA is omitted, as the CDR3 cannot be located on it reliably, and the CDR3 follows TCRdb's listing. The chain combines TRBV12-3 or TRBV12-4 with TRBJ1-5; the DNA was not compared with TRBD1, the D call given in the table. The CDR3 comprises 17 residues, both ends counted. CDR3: CASSRLSGSNSNQPRHL.

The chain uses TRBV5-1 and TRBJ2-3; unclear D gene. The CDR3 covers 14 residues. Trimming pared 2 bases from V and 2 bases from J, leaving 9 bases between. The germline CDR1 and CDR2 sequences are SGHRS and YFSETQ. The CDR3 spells CASSFHQITDTQYF. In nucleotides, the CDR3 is TGCGCCAGCAGCTTTCACCAAATCACAGATACGCAGTATTTT. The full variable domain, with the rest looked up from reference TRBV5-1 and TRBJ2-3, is KAGVTQTPRYLIKTRGQQVTLSCSPISGHRSVSWYQQTPGQGLQFLFEYFSETQRNKGNFPGRFSGRQFSNSRSEMNVSTLELGDSALYLCASSFHQITDTQYFGPGTRLTVL.

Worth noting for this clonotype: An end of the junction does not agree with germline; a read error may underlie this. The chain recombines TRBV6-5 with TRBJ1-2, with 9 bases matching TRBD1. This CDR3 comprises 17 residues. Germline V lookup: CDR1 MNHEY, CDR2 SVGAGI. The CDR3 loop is CASKGGQGDRFGYGYAF. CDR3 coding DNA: TGTGCCAGCAAGGGGGGACAGGGTGATCGGTTCGGCTATGGCTACGCCTTC.

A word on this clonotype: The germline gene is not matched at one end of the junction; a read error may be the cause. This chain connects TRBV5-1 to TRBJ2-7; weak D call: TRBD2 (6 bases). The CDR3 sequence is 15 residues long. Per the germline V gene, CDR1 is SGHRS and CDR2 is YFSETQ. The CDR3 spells CASSTSGGRSYMQYF. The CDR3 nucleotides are TGCGCTAGCAGCACGTCCGGGGGACGGTCCTACATGCAGTACTTC.

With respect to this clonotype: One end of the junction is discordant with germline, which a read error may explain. The CDR3 coding sequence is TGTGACAGCAGCTTCAGGGGGGGACGCGACCCCACGGATACGCAGTATTTT. It codes for CDSSFRGGRDPTDTQYF. This chain joins TRBV12-3 or TRBV12-4 and TRBJ2-3; D is perhaps TRBD1 or TRBD2 (7 bases each). The CDR3 extends over 17 amino acids.